This T cell receptor (beta chain) originates from a study of blood T cell repertoires in COVID-19. About the study: COVID-19 samples from acute and convalescent phases originated in the United States, Italy and Spain.

Trimming took 6 bases from V and 8 from J; bases not matched to a gene: 11. This CDR3 contains 15 residues. Germline loops: CDR1 MNHEY, CDR2 SVGEGT. This table comes from immunoSEQ multiplex PCR, and its TCRdb copy is limited to in-frame clones, with some not included. The sample has hundreds of thousands of clones, 70% to 90% seen once. Sequencing was done on a sample of peripheral blood. J is TRBJ1-4 and V is TRBV6-2 or TRBV6-3, with 8 bases identical to TRBD1. The origin of this receptor is a woman of 80 years or more with acute or convalescent COVID-19. Here the CDR3 DNA reads TGTGCCAGCAGCAGTCCCGGGACAGGAAGGGAAAAACTGTTTTTT. It specifies CASSSPGTGREKLFF.